This TCR beta chain originates from a study of T cells in Graves' hyperthyroidism and ophthalmopathy. This clonotype was detected many times. Active moderate-to-severe ophthalmopathy, Clinical Activity Score at least 3, NOSPECS at least 4, under 3 months' duration. RNA transcripts were the template for amplifying TCR beta CDR3 regions. HTBI primers were the set used in a first-round RT-PCR of the TCR CDR3. TCRdb independently ran MiXCR on the multiplex PCR reads; one entry per CDR3 protein. This sample carries roughly 380,000 distinct CDR3 sequences, 15% to 20% of them seen once, and the ten largest clones take around 15%. Germline V gene sequence: CDR1 SGHRS, CDR2 YFSETQ. The germline V and J ends were trimmed by 3 bases and 0 bases, with 16 bases remaining between them. CDR3 length: 17 amino acids.

The origin of this receptor is a middle-aged woman with Graves' ophthalmopathy. J is TRBJ1-5 and V is TRBV5-1; possibly TRBD1 for D (6 bases). Sequenced: blood. CDR3 loop: CASSSGQNLYSNQPQHF. DNA of the CDR3: TGCGCCAGCAGCTCCGGACAGAACCTATATAGCAATCAGCCCCAGCATTTT.